The 17 T cell receptor beta chains listed next were all sequenced from one sample in a study of shared clonotypes between healthy human individuals. Method: immunoSEQ multiplex PCR; TCRdb's copy keeps in-frame clones and lacks some. The sample carries hundreds of thousands of clones, about 80% recorded once. Material for sequencing was PBMCs. The origin of the receptors is a woman aged 40 to 50 in good health. Some clones in this sample may be carry-over from other donors' samples.

The CDR3 DNA follows: TGTGCCAGCAGCTTATGGCCTGGGTCTCCGTATTTT. Residues: CASSLWPGSPYF. This rearrangement joins TRBV13 to TRBJ2-3, with D hard to call. The CDR3 runs 12 residues. Germline CDR1 reads PRHDT; CDR2 reads FYEKMQ (reference sequence). Trimming pared 2 bases from V and 14 bases from J, leaving 14 bases between.

The gene calls are TRBV27 and TRBJ2-1; 10 positions match TRBD2. The CDR3 is made up of 15 amino acids. V shed 7 bases and J 6 bases; nucleotides not matched to a gene: 9. Germline CDR1 MNHEY, CDR2 SMNVEV (reference sequence). This chain's CDR3 is CASNLAGVALNEQFF. The CDR3 region has the DNA TGTGCCAGCAACCTAGCGGGAGTGGCTCTCAATGAGCAGTTCTTC.

The V call is TRBV7-2, the J call TRBJ2-7, with 8 bases identical to TRBD2. Per germline, CDR1 SGHTA and CDR2 FQGNSA. The length of the CDR3 is 15 residues. V lost 4 bases, J lost 6 bases, and 11 bases stayed unmatched. CDR3 protein: CASSSFRGLAFEQYF. Here the CDR3 DNA reads TGTGCCAGCAGCTCCTTTAGAGGACTAGCTTTCGAGCAGTACTTC.

The chain employs TRBV27 and TRBJ2-5; D may correspond to TRBD1 or TRBD2 (6 bases each). This CDR3 has 16 residues. Trimming removed 2 bases at V and 4 bases at J, with 17 bases between. The V gene's germline CDR1 is MNHEY and CDR2 SMNVEV (reference sequence). In DNA form, the CDR3 reads TGTGCCAGCAGTTTAACGGGGGCGGTCGAGCTAGAGACCCAGTACTTC. Protein product: CASSLTGAVELETQYF.

The CDR3 sequence: CASSFRQGGWNGYTF. CDR3 coding DNA: TGTGCCAGCAGTTTCAGGCAGGGAGGATGGAATGGCTACACCTTC. The rearrangement joins TRBV27 to TRBJ1-2, with D possibly TRBD1 on 5 matching bases. Germline CDR1 and CDR2: MNHEY and SMNVEV (reference sequence). Trimming stripped 3 bases from V and 6 bases from J, with 17 bases between. The CDR3 has 15 amino acids.

V and J are TRBV4-1 and TRBJ1-1; the D is unclear. Trimming took 2 bases from V and 5 from J, leaving 15 bases between them. This CDR3 spans 15 amino acids. Germline values: CDR1 MGHRA, CDR2 YSYEKL. In DNA, the CDR3 is TGCGCCAGCAGCCAAATCGGAGGGTTGGCAACTGAAGCTTTCTTT. This encodes CASSQIGGLATEAFF.

With regard to this clone: At the DNA level, this CDR3 is encoded by other sequences in the same sample as well. The chain combines TRBV30 with TRBJ2-7, with unresolved D. Trimming left V 0 bases short and J 0 bases short, with 3 bases between. The CDR3 runs 12 residues. The germline V gene has CDR1 GTSNPN and CDR2 SVGIG (reference sequence). The CDR3 loop reads CAWSVTSYEQYF. In nucleotides, the CDR3 is TGTGCCTGGAGTGTAACCTCCTACGAGCAGTACTTC. Together with reference TRBV30 and TRBJ2-7, the CDR3 gives the full variable domain: SQTIHQWPATLVQPVGSPLSLECTVEGTSNPNLYWYRQAAGRGLQLLFYSVGIGQISSEVPQNLSASRPQDRQFILSSKKLLLSDSGFYLCAWSVTSYEQYFGPGTRLTVT.

The rearrangement joins TRBV19 to TRBJ2-3; 7 nucleotides agree with TRBD2. The CDR3 consists of 16 residues. Germline V gene sequence: CDR1 LNHDA, CDR2 SQIVND (reference sequence). Trimming removed 6 bases from V and 6 bases from J; junction bases left unmatched: 15. The CDR3 bases are TGTGCCAGTAGCTTCCGATCTAGCGGAACAGCCGATACGCAGTATTTT. Encoded protein: CASSFRSSGTADTQYF.

The V and J genes are TRBV5-1 and TRBJ2-7, with a possible D match to TRBD2 (6 bases). Trimming removed 0 bases at V and 0 bases at J, with 13 bases between. Germline lookup yields CDR1 SGHRS and CDR2 YFSETQ. The CDR3 runs to 16 residues. The CDR3 is CASSLAMGGPSYEQYF. The DNA for the CDR3 is TGCGCCAGCAGCTTGGCGATGGGAGGACCCTCCTACGAGCAGTACTTC.

This clone has only one observation. The V call is TRBV5-1, the J call TRBJ2-6; D not certain. The CDR3 contains 17 residues. Looked up from germline, CDR1 is SGHRS and CDR2 is YFSETQ. V was cut by 7 bases and J by 0 bases, with 17 bases left in between. CDR3 coding DNA: TGCGCCAGCGCAGACTCTTTCTTTGGCTCTGGGGCCAACGTCCTGACTTTC. Translation: CASADSFFGSGANVLTF.

This chain connects TRBV28 to TRBJ1-1; TRBD1 matches at 8 bases. In germline, CDR1 is MDHEN, CDR2 SYDVKM. The CDR3 totals 15 residues. V shed 5 bases and J 2 bases; nucleotides not matched to a gene: 7. The DNA for the CDR3 is TGTGCCAGCAGTGAGCCTGGACAGGGCAACACTGAAGCTTTCTTT. Its translation: CASSEPGQGNTEAFF.

A remark on this clone: A much more abundant neighbour one base away suggests this may be a read error. Different DNA sequences within this sample yield the same CDR3. The rearrangement uses TRBV7-2 and TRBJ2-3, with 11 bases identical to TRBD2. Germline V CDR1 and CDR2: SGHTA, FQGNSA. V trimming: 5 bases; J trimming: 4 bases; junction bases outside the gene matches: 5. CDR3 length: 15 residues. This CDR3 reads CASSPTSGRADTQYF. The CDR3 DNA reads TGTGCCAGCAGCCCCACTAGCGGGAGAGCAGATACGCAGTATTTT.

The chain employs TRBV28 and TRBJ1-4, with D possibly being TRBD1 (6 bases). CDR3 length: 14 residues. Per the germline V gene, CDR1 is MDHEN and CDR2 is SYDVKM. Trimming left V 6 bases short and J 7 bases short, with 15 bases between. The CDR3 bases are TGTGCCAGCAGCGAACCAGGGGTTCGTGAAAAACTGTTTTTT. Translation: CASSEPGVREKLFF.

This clone showed up just once. The chain employs TRBV27 and TRBJ2-1, with D perhaps TRBD2 (5 bases). The CDR3 runs 12 residues. Trimming pared 7 bases from V and 6 bases from J, leaving 10 bases between. Germline V gene data show CDR1 as MNHEY and CDR2 as SMNVEV (reference sequence). In nucleotides, the CDR3 is TGTGCCAGCATGAGGGTTGCCAATGAGCAGTTCTTC. It encodes CASMRVANEQFF.

The chain is built from TRBV5-8 and TRBJ2-5; 7 bases are a match to TRBD1. The germline CDR1 and CDR2 sequences are SGHTS and YDEGEE. The CDR3 consists of 13 residues. After removal of 0 bases from V and 9 bases from J, the junction contained 5 bases not matched to a gene. As DNA, the CDR3 is TGTGCCAGCAGCTTGGGTGGGGACAGCCCCCAGTACTTC. Amino acids: CASSLGGDSPQYF. The variable domain in full, completed from reference TRBV5-8 and TRBJ2-5, reads EAGVTQSPTHLIKTRGQQATLRCSPISGHTSVYWYQQALGLGLQFLLWYDEGEERNRGNFPPRFSGRQFPNYSSELNVNALELEDSALYLCASSLGGDSPQYFGPGTRLLVL.

V usage is TRBV30 and J usage is TRBJ1-5; no definite D call. The germline V gene encodes CDR1 GTSNPN and CDR2 SVGIG (reference sequence). V was clipped by 3 bases and J by 7 bases, with 16 bases between them. The CDR3 spans 14 residues. The CDR3 region is CAWSGGLPGQPQHF. The CDR3 DNA reads as TGTGCCTGGAGCGGAGGATTGCCGGGGCAGCCCCAGCATTTT. Full variable domain (remainder filled in from reference TRBV30 and TRBJ1-5): SQTIHQWPATLVQPVGSPLSLECTVEGTSNPNLYWYRQAAGRGLQLLFYSVGIGQISSEVPQNLSASRPQDRQFILSSKKLLLSDSGFYLCAWSGGLPGQPQHFGDGTRLSIL.

The J gene is TRBJ2-2, the V gene TRBV10-2; 7 nucleotides agree with TRBD2. V shed 5 bases and J 2 bases; nucleotides not matched to a gene: 2. The CDR3 sequence is 14 residues long. Germline loops: CDR1 WSHSY, CDR2 SAAADI. CDR3 nucleotide sequence: TGCGCCAGCAGTAGCGGGGTCAACACCGGGGAGCTGTTTTTT. It encodes CASSSGVNTGELFF.